These 9 T cell receptor beta chains came from one sample sequenced in a study of blood T cell repertoires in COVID-19. Repertoires were generated with immunoSEQ multiplex PCR, while TCRdb's copy carries only in-frame clones and drops some. Among 110,000 to 150,000 clones listed, 82% were seen once. Sequencing was carried out using peripheral blood. Receptors originate from an elderly woman with acute or convalescent COVID-19.

The gene calls are TRBV25-1 and TRBJ1-1; the D is unclear. V shed 3 bases and J shed 7 bases, with 15 bases lying between them. Germline CDR1 MGHDK, CDR2 SYGVNS. The CDR3 contains 14 residues. DNA of the CDR3: TGTGCCAGCAGTGATTATTTCTCAACGGTTGAAGCTTTCTTT. Encoded protein: CASSDYFSTVEAFF.

The genes are TRBV5-4 and TRBJ2-3; TRBD1 might be the D (7 bases). CDR3 size: 17 residues. Trimming stripped 4 bases from V and 1 base from J, with 19 bases between. Per germline, CDR1 SGHNT and CDR2 YYREEE (reference sequence). For the CDR3, the DNA is TGTGCCAGCAGCCCAGGCCCGACAGGGACTGGCACAGATACGCAGTATTTT. It encodes CASSPGPTGTGTDTQYF.

The genes are TRBV15 and TRBJ1-6; TRBD1 might be the D (5 bases). The germline V gene encodes CDR1 LNHNV and CDR2 YYDKDF (reference sequence). The CDR3 totals 15 residues. V shed 1 base and J shed 7 bases, with 11 bases lying between them. The CDR3 reads CATSRAPAGNSPLHF. As DNA, the CDR3 is TGTGCCACCAGCAGAGCCCCAGCAGGGAATTCACCCCTCCACTTT.

The chain has TRBV27 and TRBJ1-1; 7 bases line up with TRBD1. V shed 2 bases, J shed 4 bases, and the junction held 4 bases outside the gene matches. The CDR3 has 14 residues. Germline values: CDR1 MNHEY, CDR2 SMNVEV (reference sequence). CDR3: CASSLGGGPTEAFF. CDR3 in DNA: TGTGCCAGCAGTTTAGGAGGGGGCCCCACTGAAGCTTTCTTT.

The J gene is TRBJ2-2, the V gene TRBV28; 7 nucleotides agree with TRBD1. CDR1 is MDHEN and CDR2 is SYDVKM in the germline V gene. Losses at the gene ends were 5 bases for V and 3 bases for J; bases not matched to a gene: 6. The CDR3 sequence is 15 residues long. The CDR3 here is CASSDRTGYTGELFF. Written as DNA, the CDR3 is TGTGCCAGCAGTGATAGGACAGGTTACACCGGGGAGCTGTTTTTT.

This clone was detected only a few times. The rearrangement joins TRBV4-1 to TRBJ1-3; the D is unclear. The germline CDR1 and CDR2 sequences are MGHRA and YSYEKL. The length of the CDR3 is 17 residues. The ends were cut back, 1 base at V and 4 bases at J, with 17 bases in the middle. The CDR3 DNA reads as TGCGCCAGCAGCCAAGGAGGTGGACGGCGGAGGGGAAACACCATATATTTT. Protein product: CASSQGGGRRRGNTIYF.

The V call is TRBV16, the J call TRBJ1-1; 7 nucleotides match TRBD1. The germline gives CDR1 KGHSY, CDR2 FQNENV. J was trimmed by 1 base and V by 4 bases; bases with no gene match: 0. The CDR3 loop spans 13 amino acids. CDR3 loop: CASSRQGNTEAFF. As DNA, the CDR3 is TGTGCCAGCAGCCGACAGGGGAACACTGAAGCTTTCTTT. The whole variable domain, filled in from reference TRBV16 and TRBJ1-1, reads GEEVAQTPKHLVRGEGQKAKLYCAPIKGHSYVFWYQQVLKNEFKFLISFQNENVFDETGMPKERFSAKCLPNSPCSLEIQATKLEDSAVYFCASSRQGNTEAFFGQGTRLTVV.

The rearrangement uses TRBV28 and TRBJ2-4; 11 bases map to TRBD2. V lost 2 bases to trimming and J lost 9 bases; unmatched junction nucleotides: 18. Per the germline V gene, CDR1 is MDHEN and CDR2 is SYDVKM. The CDR3 runs to 19 residues. The CDR3 bases are TGTGCCAGCAGTTTAGTCCTCCTAGCGGGGGGAAACGAGTGGTCCATTCAGTACTTC. Protein: CASSLVLLAGGNEWSIQYF.

This clone was seen a few times. This sequence joins TRBV4-2 and TRBJ2-1, with D possibly TRBD2 on 6 matching bases. CDR1 is LGHNA and CDR2 is YNFKEQ in the germline V gene. Trimming stripped 1 base from V and 6 bases from J, with 13 bases between. The CDR3 runs 15 residues. The CDR3 reads CASSQGGETSNEQFF. In DNA form, the CDR3 reads TGTGCCAGCAGCCAAGGGGGTGAGACTAGCAATGAGCAGTTCTTC.